Shown below are 9 T cell receptor beta chains from a single sample sequenced in a study of OX40 agonist ivuxolimab in advanced cancers. Measured with immunoSEQ multiplex PCR; TCRdb has only the in-frame clones, and not every one. The sample has tens of thousands of clones, more than 70% seen once. This material consisted of CD4+ or CD8+ T cells sorted from blood, taken in a trial of the OX40 agonist ivuxolimab. The receptors stem from an adult with an advanced solid tumor such as melanoma, head and neck, liver or kidney cancer.

The chain uses TRBV11-3 and TRBJ2-2; 13 bases map to TRBD2. Germline V gives CDR1 SGHNT, CDR2 YENEEA. The CDR3 contains 18 residues. The junction had 11 bases not matched to a gene; V was cut back by 5 bases and J by 5 bases. CDR3 nucleotides: TGTGCCAGCAGCGCCGGGACTAGCGGGAATGCCGTAACCGGGGAGCTGTTTTTT. This encodes CASSAGTSGNAVTGELFF. The full variable domain, in which reference TRBV11-3 and TRBJ2-2 provide the parts outside the CDR3, is EAGVVQSPRYKIIEKKQPVAFWCNPISGHNTLYWYLQNLGQGPELLIRYENEEAVDDSQLPKDRFSAERLKGVDSTLKIQPAELGDSAVYLCASSAGTSGNAVTGELFFGEGSRLTVL.

This chain connects TRBV5-1 to TRBJ1-1, with a weak D call TRBD1 (5 bases). CDR1 SGHRS and CDR2 YFSETQ come from the germline V gene. Trimming took off 0 bases at V and 6 bases at J, with 9 bases between the two ends. This CDR3 is 13 amino acids long. The CDR3 loop reads CASSLEGPAEAFF. The CDR3 coding sequence is TGCGCCAGCAGCTTGGAGGGACCCGCTGAAGCTTTCTTT.

As concerns this clone: This specimen includes other DNA sequences encoding the same CDR3. This chain links TRBV27 with TRBJ2-7, with 7 positions matching TRBD1. Germline CDR1 reads MNHEY; CDR2 reads SMNVEV (reference sequence). The length of the CDR3 is 18 residues. Trimming took 5 bases from V and 0 from J; bases not matched to a gene: 16. CDR3 DNA sequence: TGTGCCAGCAGTCCTCAGAGGGGACAGACAATTCACTCCTACGAGCAGTACTTC. The encoded protein is CASSPQRGQTIHSYEQYF.

This chain joins TRBV27 and TRBJ1-1; the D is unclear. Germline CDR1 and CDR2: MNHEY and SMNVEV (reference sequence). V lost 0 bases and J lost 6, with 17 bases in between. CDR3 length: 16 residues. CDR3 sequence (DNA): TGTGCCAGCAGTTTATCAGGGAAGTTGAATGTTGCTGAAGCTTTCTTT. It yields the protein CASSLSGKLNVAEAFF.

CDR3 loop: CASSLGRGSGYEQYF. The CDR3 DNA sequence: TGTGCCAGCAGCTTAGGACGTGGTTCCGGCTACGAGCAGTACTTC. The chain joins TRBV7-9 to TRBJ2-7; no clear D gene. The V end lost 1 base, the J end lost 3 bases, and 13 bases lay between the germline ends. The CDR3 runs to 15 residues. The V gene's germline CDR1 is SEHNR and CDR2 FQNEAQ (reference sequence).

The chain links TRBV30 to TRBJ1-2; D gene unclear. The CDR3 runs 13 residues. Germline V CDR1 and CDR2: GTSNPN, SVGIG (reference sequence). Trimming removed 3 bases from V and 9 bases from J, with 17 bases in between. Here the CDR3 reads CAWSPKISASYTF. CDR3 DNA sequence: TGTGCCTGGAGCCCCAAAATCTCCGCAAGCTACACCTTC.

The chain employs TRBV19 and TRBJ1-1; D gene ambiguous. Germline CDR1 is LNHDA and CDR2 is SQIVND (reference sequence). Trimming removed 10 bases at V and 1 base at J, with 16 bases between. The CDR3 totals 14 residues. CDR3 nucleotides: TGTGCCACCAAACTGTCGGGCCCGAACACTGAAGCTTTCTTT. Protein sequence: CATKLSGPNTEAFF.

This clone showed up just a few times. Other DNA sequences within the sample encode an identical CDR3. This CDR3 is CASSTQGNNQPQHF. The DNA for the CDR3 is TGTGCCAGTAGTACACAGGGAAACAATCAGCCCCAGCATTTT. V gene TRBV19 combines with J gene TRBJ1-5; D might be TRBD1 (6 bases). Between the trimmed V and J ends, which lost 4 bases and 3 bases, there was a span of 10 bases. The CDR3 runs 14 residues. Germline V CDR1 and CDR2: LNHDA, SQIVND (reference sequence).

The CDR3 coding sequence is TGTGCCAGCAGGGCCACGGGACAGGGTCGAGAAAAACTGTTTTTT. The encoded protein is CASRATGQGREKLFF. This chain links TRBV28 with TRBJ1-4, with 9 bases lining up with TRBD1. Germline V gives CDR1 MDHEN, CDR2 SYDVKM. The CDR3 is 15 amino acids. V was pared by 6 bases and J by 8 bases, with 10 bases of the junction left unmatched. The entire variable domain, with the rest obtained from reference TRBV28 and TRBJ1-4, is as follows: DVKVTQSSRYLVKRTGEKVFLECVQDMDHENMFWYRQDPGLGLRLIYFSYDVKMKEKGDIPEGYSVSREKKERFSLILESASTNQTSMYLCASRATGQGREKLFFGSGTQLSVL.